This TCR beta chain came from a study of Ad26.COV2.S vaccination and SARS-CoV-2 variants. Study observations and caveats: Analytic work on TCR breadth and depth might have understated the full extent of total T cell responses.

Treatment here: around 19 received Ad26.COV2.S at low or high dose, single or two shots; roughly five received placebo; per-sample allocation not given. Vaccine and placebo recipients were sampled on day 63 after the first injection. An adult donor aged 18-55 years was enrolled in Boston. An Ad26 vector carrying the Wuhan-strain SARS-CoV-2 spike served as the vaccine. Clones were sequenced by immunoSEQ multiplex PCR, and TCRdb holds only the in-frame ones, with some missing. The sample lists about half a million clones, roughly nine tenths occurring once. This clone was detected once. The antigen is undetermined. The length of the CDR3 is 14 residues. V gave up 4 bases and J gave up 2 bases, with 11 bases separating them. Per the germline V gene, CDR1 is SGHRS and CDR2 is YFSETQ.

This clonotype was obtained from a person between 18 and 59 years old who received the Ad26.COV2.S COVID-19 vaccine or a placebo. The sequencing here drew on peripheral blood, taken in a trial of Ad26.COV2.S vaccine versus placebo. The chain links TRBV5-1 to TRBJ2-3; perhaps TRBD2 as D (6 bases). The CDR3 region has the DNA TGCGCCAGCAGCCGAGGAGGGCACACAGATACGCAGTATTTT. As protein: CASSRGGHTDTQYF.